This T cell receptor beta chain was sequenced for a study of blood T cell repertoires in COVID-19. Germline V CDR1 and CDR2: MGHDK, SYGVNS. This CDR3 spans 15 amino acids. Germline trimming cut 3 bases from V and 5 bases from J; bases unmatched to any gene: 7. Per the study methods: Reference gene primers were amplified, and this amplification served to estimate nucleated cell counts. Profiling relied on immunoSEQ multiplex PCR, and the TCRdb table lists in-frame clones only, not all of them. The V and J calls and clone size come from that table; D and trimming were worked out from the DNA. The sample includes roughly 290,000 clones, approximately 83% of them seen just once.

The rearrangement joins TRBV25-1 to TRBJ2-5, with TRBD2 matching 9 bases. The TCR sequence derives from a woman in her thirties who had recovered from COVID-19. Sequencing was done on a sample of peripheral blood. Written as DNA, the CDR3 is TGTGCCAGCAGTGACCCGGGACTAGCCACGGAGACCCAGTACTTC. Residues: CASSDPGLATETQYF. Full variable domain (rest looked up from reference TRBV25-1 and TRBJ2-5): EADIYQTPRYLVIGTGKKITLECSQTMGHDKMYWYQQDPGMELHLIHYSYGVNSTEKGDLSSESTVSRIRTEHFPLTLESARPSHTSQYLCASSDPGLATETQYFGPGTRLLVL.